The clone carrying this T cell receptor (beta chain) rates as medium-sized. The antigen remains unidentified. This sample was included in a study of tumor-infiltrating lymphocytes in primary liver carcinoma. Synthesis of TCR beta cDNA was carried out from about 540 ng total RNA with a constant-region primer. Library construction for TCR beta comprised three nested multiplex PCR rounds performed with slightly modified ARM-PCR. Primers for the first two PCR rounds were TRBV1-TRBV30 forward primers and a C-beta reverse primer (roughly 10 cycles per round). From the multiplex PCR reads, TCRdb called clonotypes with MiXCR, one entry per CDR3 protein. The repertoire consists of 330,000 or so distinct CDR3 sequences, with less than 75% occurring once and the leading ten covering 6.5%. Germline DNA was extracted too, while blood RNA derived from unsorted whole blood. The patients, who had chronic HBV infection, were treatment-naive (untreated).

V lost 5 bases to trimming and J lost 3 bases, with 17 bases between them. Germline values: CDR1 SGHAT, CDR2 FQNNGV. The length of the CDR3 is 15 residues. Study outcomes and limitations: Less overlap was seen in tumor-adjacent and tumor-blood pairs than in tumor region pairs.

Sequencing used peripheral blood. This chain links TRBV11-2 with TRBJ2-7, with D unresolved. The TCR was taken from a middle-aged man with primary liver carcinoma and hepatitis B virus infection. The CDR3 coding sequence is TGTGCCAGCAGCCCCTCGGGTATCTCGGGCTACGAGCAGTACTTC. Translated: CASSPSGISGYEQYF.